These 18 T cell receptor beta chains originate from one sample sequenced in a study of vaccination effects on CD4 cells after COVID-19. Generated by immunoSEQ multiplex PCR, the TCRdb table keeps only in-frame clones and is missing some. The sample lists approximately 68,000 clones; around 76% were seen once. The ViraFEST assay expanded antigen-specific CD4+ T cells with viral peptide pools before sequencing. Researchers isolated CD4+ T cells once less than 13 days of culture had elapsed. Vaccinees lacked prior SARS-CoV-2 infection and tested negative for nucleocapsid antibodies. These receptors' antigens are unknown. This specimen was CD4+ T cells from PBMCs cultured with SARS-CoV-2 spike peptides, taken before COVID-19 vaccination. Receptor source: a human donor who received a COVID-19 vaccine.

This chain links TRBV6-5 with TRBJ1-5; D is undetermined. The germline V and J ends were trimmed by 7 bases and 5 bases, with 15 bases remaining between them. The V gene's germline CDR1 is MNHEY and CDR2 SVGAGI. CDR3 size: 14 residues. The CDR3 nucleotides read TGTGCCAGCACCCCCGGTGGGAATTATCAGCCCCAGCATTTT. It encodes CASTPGGNYQPQHF.

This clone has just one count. This CDR3 reads CASSRTGTSGATDTQYF. The CDR3 DNA is TGTGCCAGCAGCCGAACCGGGACTAGCGGGGCAACAGATACGCAGTATTTT. The chain has TRBV9 and TRBJ2-3; 13 bases align to TRBD2. J lost 3 bases, V lost 4 bases, and 8 bases had no gene match. This CDR3 has 17 amino acids. CDR1 and CDR2 from the germline V gene are SGDLS and YYNGEE.

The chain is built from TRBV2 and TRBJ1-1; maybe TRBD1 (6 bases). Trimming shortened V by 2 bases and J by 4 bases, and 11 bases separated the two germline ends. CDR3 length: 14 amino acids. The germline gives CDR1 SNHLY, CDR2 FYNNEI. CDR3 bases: TGTGCCAGCAGTGAATGGGGGCTTGGCACTGAAGCTTTCTTT. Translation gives CASSEWGLGTEAFF.

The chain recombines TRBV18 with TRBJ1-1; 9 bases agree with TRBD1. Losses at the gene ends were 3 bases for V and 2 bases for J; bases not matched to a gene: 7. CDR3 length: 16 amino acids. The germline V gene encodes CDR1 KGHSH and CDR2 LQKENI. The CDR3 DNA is TGTGCCAGCTCACCGGCCCGGGACAGGGTTAACACTGAAGCTTTCTTT. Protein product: CASSPARDRVNTEAFF.

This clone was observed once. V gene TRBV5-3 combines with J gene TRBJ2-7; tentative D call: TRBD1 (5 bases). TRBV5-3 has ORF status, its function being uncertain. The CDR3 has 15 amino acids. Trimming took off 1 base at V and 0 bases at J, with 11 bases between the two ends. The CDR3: CARSLQQTDSYEQYV. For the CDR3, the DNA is TGTGCCAGAAGCTTGCAACAGACAGACTCCTACGAGCAGTACGTC.

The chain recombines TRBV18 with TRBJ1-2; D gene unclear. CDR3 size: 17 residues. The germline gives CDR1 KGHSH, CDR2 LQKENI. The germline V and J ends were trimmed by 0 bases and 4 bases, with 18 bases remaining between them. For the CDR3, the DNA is TGTGCCAGCTCACCACCTCGTGGTCAGGCGTATATCTATGGCTACACCTTC. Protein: CASSPPRGQAYIYGYTF.

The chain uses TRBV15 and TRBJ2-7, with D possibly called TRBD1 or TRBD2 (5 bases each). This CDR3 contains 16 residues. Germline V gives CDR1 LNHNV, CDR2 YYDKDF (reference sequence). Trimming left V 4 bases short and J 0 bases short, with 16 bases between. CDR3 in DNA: TGTGCCACCAGCATTAAAAGGGACGGAAGCTCCTACGAGCAGTACGTC. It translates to CATSIKRDGSSYEQYV.

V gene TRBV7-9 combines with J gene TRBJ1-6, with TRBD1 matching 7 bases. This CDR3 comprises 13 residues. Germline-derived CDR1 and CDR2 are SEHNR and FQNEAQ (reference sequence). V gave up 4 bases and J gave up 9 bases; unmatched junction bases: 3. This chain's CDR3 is CASSSAGGSPLHF. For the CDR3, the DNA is TGTGCCAGCAGCTCCGCAGGGGGTTCACCCCTCCACTTT.

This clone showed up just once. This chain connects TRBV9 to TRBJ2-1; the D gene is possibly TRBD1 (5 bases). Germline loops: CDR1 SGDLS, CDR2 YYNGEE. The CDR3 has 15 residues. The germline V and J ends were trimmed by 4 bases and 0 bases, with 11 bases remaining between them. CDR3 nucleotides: TGTGCCAGCAGCTACCAAGGGGACTCCTACAATGAGCAGTTCTTC. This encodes CASSYQGDSYNEQFF.

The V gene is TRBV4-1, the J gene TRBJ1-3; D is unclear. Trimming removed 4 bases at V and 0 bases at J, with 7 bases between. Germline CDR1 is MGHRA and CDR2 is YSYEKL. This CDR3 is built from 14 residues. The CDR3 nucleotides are TGCGCCAGCAGCCTCCCCTCCTCTGGAAACACCATATATTTT. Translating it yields CASSLPSSGNTIYF.

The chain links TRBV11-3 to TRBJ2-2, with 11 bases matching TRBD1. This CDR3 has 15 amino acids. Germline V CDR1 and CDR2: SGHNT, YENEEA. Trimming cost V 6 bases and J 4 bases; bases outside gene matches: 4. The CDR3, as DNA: TGTGCCAGCAGAGTGGGACAGGGGGTCACCGGGGAGCTGTTTTTT. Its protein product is CASRVGQGVTGELFF.

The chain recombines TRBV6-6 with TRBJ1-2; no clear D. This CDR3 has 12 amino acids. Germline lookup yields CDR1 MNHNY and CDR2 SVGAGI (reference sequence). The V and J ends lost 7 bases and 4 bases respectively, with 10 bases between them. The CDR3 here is CASTSWSYGYTF. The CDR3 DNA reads TGTGCCAGCACCTCTTGGAGCTATGGCTACACCTTC.

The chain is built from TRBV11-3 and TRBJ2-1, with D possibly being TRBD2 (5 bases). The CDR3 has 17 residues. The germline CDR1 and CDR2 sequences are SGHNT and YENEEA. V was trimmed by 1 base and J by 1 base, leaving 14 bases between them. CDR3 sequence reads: CASSLAKVGVSYNEQFF. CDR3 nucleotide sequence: TGTGCCAGCAGCTTAGCAAAGGTCGGGGTTTCCTACAATGAGCAGTTCTTC.

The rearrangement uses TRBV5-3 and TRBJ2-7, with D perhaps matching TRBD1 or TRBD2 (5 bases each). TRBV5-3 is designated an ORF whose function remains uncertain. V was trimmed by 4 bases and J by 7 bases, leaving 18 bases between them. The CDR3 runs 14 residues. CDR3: CARSHAPGPGEQYV. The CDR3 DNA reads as TGTGCCAGAAGCCATGCCCCGGGACCCGGGGAGCAGTACGTC.

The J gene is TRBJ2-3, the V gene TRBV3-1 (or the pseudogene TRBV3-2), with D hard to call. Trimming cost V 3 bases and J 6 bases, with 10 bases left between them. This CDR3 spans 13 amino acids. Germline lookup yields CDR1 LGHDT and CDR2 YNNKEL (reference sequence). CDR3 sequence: CASSQEPVDTQYF. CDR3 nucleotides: TGTGCCAGCAGCCAGGAGCCAGTGGATACGCAGTATTTT.

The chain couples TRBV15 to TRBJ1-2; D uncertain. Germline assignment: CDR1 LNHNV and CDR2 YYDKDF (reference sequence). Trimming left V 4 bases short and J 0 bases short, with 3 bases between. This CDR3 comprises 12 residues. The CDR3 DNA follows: TGTGCCACCAGCACGGCTAACTATGGCTACACCTTC. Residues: CATSTANYGYTF.

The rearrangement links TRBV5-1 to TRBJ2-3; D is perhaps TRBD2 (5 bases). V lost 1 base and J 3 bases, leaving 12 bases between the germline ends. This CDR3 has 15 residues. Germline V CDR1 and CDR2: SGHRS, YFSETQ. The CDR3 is CASSLSGGFTDTQYF. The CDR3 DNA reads TGCGCCAGCAGCTTGAGTGGAGGTTTTACAGATACGCAGTATTTT.

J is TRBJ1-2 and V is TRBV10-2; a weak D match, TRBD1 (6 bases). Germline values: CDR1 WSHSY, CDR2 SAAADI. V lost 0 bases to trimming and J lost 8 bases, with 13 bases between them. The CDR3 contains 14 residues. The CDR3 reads CASSESGGGRGYTF. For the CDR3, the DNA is TGCGCCAGCAGTGAGTCTGGCGGGGGCCGGGGCTACACCTTC.